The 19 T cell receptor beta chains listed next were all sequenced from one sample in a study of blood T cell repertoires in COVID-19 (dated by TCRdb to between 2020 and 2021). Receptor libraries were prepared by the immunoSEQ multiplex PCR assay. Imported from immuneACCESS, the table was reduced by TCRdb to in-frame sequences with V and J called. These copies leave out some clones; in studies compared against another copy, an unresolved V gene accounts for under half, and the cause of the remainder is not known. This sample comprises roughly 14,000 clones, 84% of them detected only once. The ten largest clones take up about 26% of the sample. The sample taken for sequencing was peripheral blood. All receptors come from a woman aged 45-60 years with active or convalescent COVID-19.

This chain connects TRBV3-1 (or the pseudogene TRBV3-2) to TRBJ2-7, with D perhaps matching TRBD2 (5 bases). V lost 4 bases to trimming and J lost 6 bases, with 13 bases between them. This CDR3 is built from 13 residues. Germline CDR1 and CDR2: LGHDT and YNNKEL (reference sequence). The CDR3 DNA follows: TGTGCCAGCAGCCCCGGGAACCCATTCGAGCAGTACTTC. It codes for CASSPGNPFEQYF.

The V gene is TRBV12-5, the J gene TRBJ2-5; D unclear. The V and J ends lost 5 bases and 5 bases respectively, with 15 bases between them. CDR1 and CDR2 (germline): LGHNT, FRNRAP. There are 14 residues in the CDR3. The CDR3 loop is CASGLHTRSETQYF. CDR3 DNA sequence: TGTGCTAGTGGTCTCCACACCCGTTCGGAGACCCAGTACTTC. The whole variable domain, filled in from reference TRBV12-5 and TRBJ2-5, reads DARVTQTPRHKVTEMGQEVTMRCQPILGHNTVFWYRQTMMQGLELLAYFRNRAPLDDSGMPKDRFSAEMPDATLATLKIQPSEPRDSAVYFCASGLHTRSETQYFGPGTRLLVL.

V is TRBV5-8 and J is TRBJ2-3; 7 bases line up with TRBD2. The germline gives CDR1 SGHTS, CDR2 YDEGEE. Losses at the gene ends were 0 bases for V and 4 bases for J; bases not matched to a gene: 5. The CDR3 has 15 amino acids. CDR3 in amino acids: CASSLGGGRADTQYF. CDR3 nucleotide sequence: TGTGCCAGCAGCTTGGGCGGGGGTCGGGCAGATACGCAGTATTTT. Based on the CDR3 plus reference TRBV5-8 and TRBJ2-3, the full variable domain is EAGVTQSPTHLIKTRGQQATLRCSPISGHTSVYWYQQALGLGLQFLLWYDEGEERNRGNFPPRFSGRQFPNYSSELNVNALELEDSALYLCASSLGGGRADTQYFGPGTRLTVL.

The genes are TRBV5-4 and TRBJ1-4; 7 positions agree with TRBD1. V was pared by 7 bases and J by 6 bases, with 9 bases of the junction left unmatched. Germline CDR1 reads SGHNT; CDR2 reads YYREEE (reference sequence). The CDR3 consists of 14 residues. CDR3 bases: TGTGCCAGCCAAGCTCGACAGGGAGATGAAAAACTGTTTTTT. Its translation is CASQARQGDEKLFF.

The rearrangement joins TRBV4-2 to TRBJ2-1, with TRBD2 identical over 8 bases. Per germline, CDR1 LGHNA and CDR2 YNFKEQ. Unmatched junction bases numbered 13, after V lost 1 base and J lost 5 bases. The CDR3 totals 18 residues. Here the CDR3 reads CASSQGSLAGGTNNEQFF. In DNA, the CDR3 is TGTGCCAGCAGCCAAGGTAGTCTGGCGGGGGGCACCAACAATGAGCAGTTCTTC.

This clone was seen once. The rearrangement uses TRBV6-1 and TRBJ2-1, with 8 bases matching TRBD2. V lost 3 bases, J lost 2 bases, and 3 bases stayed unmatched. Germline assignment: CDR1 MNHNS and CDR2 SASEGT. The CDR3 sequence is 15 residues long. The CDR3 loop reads CASSEEAGAYNEQFF. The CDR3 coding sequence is TGTGCCAGCAGTGAGGAAGCGGGAGCCTACAATGAGCAGTTCTTC.

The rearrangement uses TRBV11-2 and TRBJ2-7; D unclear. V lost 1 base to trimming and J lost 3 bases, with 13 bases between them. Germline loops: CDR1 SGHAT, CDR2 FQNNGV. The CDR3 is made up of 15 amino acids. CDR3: CASSLGAEANYEQYF. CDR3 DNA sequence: TGTGCCAGCAGCTTAGGGGCAGAAGCAAACTACGAGCAGTACTTC. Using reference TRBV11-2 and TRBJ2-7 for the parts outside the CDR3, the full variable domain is EAGVAQSPRYKIIEKRQSVAFWCNPISGHATLYWYQQILGQGPKLLIQFQNNGVVDDSQLPKDRFSAERLKGVDSTLKIQPAKLEDSAVYLCASSLGAEANYEQYFGPGTRLTVT.

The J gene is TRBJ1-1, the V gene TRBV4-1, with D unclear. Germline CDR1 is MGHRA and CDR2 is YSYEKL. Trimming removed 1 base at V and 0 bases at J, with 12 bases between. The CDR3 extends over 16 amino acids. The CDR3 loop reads CASSQGGRLMNTEAFF. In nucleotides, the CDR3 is TGCGCCAGCAGCCAAGGAGGGCGGCTAATGAACACTGAAGCTTTCTTT.

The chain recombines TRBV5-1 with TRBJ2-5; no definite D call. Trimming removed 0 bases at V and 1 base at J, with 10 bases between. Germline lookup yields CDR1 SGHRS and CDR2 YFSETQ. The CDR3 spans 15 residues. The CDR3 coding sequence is TGCGCCAGCAGCTTGGCTTGGCAACCCCAAGAGACCCAGTACTTC. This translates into CASSLAWQPQETQYF.

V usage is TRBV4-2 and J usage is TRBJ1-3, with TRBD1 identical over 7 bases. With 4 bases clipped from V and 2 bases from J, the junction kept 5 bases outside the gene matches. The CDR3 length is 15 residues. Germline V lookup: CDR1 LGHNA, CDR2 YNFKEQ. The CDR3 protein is CASSLMTGPGNTIYF. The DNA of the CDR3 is TGTGCCAGCAGCCTGATGACAGGGCCTGGAAACACCATATATTTT.

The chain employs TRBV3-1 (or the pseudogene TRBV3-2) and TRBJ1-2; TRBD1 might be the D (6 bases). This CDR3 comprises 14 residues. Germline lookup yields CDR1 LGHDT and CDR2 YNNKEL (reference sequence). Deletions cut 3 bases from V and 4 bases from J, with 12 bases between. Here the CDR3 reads CASSQDSSLYGYTF. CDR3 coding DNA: TGTGCCAGCAGCCAGGACAGTTCTCTCTATGGCTACACCTTC.

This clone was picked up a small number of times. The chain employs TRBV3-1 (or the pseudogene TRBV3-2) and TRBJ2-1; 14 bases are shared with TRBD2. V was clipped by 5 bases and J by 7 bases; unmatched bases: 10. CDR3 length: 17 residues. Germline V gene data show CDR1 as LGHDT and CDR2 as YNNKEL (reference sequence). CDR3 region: CASSSRLAGGPGNEQFF. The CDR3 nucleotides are TGTGCCAGCAGCTCCCGACTAGCGGGAGGGCCGGGGAATGAGCAGTTCTTC.

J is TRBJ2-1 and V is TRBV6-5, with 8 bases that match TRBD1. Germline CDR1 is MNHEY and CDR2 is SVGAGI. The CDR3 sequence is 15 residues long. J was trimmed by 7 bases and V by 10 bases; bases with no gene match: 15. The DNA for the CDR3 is TGTGCCACACAAATCCCGACAGGGGCGGCGAATGAGCAGTTCTTC. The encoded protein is CATQIPTGAANEQFF.

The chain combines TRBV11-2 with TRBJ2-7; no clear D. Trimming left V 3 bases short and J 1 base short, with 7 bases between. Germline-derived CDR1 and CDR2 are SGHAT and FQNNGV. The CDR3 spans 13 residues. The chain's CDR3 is CASSFSQSYEQYF. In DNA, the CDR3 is TGTGCCAGCAGCTTTTCTCAGTCCTACGAGCAGTACTTC.

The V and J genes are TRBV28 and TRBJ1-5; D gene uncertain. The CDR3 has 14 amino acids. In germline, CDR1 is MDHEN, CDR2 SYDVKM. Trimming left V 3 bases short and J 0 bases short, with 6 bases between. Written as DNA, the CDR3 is TGTGCCAGCAGTTTTCGGGATAGCAATCAGCCCCAGCATTTT. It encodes CASSFRDSNQPQHF.

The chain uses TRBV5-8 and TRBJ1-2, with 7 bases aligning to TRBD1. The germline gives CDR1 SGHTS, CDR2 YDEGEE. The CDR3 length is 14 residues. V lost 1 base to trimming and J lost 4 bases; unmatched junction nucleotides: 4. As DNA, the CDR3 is TGTGCCAGCAGCTTGAAGGGGGCAGGCTATGGCTACACCTTC. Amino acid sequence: CASSLKGAGYGYTF.

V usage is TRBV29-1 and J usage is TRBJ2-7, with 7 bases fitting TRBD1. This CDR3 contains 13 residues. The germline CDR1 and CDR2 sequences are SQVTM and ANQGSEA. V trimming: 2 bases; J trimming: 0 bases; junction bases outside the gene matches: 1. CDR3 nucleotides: TGCAGCGTTGAAAGGGACAGCTCCTACGAGCAGTACTTC. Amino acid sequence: CSVERDSSYEQYF.

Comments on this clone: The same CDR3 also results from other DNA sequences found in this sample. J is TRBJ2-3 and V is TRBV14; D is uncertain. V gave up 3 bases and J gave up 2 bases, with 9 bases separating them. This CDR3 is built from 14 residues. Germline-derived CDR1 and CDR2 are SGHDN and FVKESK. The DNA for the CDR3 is TGTGCCAGCAGCCAGGGCCGCCACACAGATACGCAGTATTTT. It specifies CASSQGRHTDTQYF.

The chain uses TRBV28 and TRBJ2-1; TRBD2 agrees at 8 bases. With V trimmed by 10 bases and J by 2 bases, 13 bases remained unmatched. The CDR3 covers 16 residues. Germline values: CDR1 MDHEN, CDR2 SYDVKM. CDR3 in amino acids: CATIWSSGSAYNEQFF. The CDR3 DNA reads TGTGCCACTATCTGGTCCAGCGGGAGCGCCTACAATGAGCAGTTCTTC.